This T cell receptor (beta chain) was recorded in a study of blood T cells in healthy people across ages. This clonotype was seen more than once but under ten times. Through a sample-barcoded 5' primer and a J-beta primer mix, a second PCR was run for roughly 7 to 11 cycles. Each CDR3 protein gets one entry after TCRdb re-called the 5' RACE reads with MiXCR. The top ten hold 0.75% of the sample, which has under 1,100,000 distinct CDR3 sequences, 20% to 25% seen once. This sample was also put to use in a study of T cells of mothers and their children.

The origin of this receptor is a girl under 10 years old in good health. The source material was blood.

The CDR3 DNA reads TGTGCCAGCCGGGAAAGCACAGCAGATACGCAGTATTTT. Its protein is CASRESTADTQYF. V gene TRBV6-5 combines with J gene TRBJ2-3; the D gene is possibly TRBD2 (5 bases). Germline V gene sequence: CDR1 MNHEY, CDR2 SVGAGI. The V end was cut by 8 bases, the J end by 4 bases, with 13 bases between. CDR3 length: 13 residues.